A single sample is the source of the 4 T cell receptor beta chains below, sequenced in a study of siplizumab effects on memory and regulatory T cells. Sequencing was performed with immunoSEQ multiplex PCR; in TCRdb, only in-frame clones are kept and a portion is missing. The data contain approximately 92,000 clones, 90% to 95% of them singletons. The sequencing sample was made of non-Treg CD4+ T cells sorted from blood. These receptors all come from a human donor in good health.

As regards this clone: This specimen includes other DNA sequences encoding the same CDR3. V and J are TRBV27 and TRBJ1-2; no reliable D call. V was pared by 2 bases and J by 3 bases, with 7 bases between. Germline V gene sequence: CDR1 MNHEY, CDR2 SMNVEV (reference sequence). The CDR3 has 13 residues. The CDR3 spells CASSLKGHYGYTF. The DNA of the CDR3 is TGTGCCAGCAGTTTAAAAGGTCACTATGGCTACACCTTC.

This clone was picked up one time. The chain is built from TRBV5-1 and TRBJ2-2, with D unclear. The CDR3 is 15 residues long. Germline V CDR1 and CDR2: SGHRS, YFSETQ. The V end lost 5 bases, the J end lost 3 bases, and 14 bases lay between the germline ends. CDR3 sequence: CASSRVGLDTGELFF. The CDR3 DNA reads TGCGCCAGCAGTCGGGTGGGTTTGGACACCGGGGAGCTGTTTTTT.

The V call is TRBV18, the J call TRBJ2-3; D unclear. The germline gives CDR1 KGHSH, CDR2 LQKENI. The V end was cut by 0 bases, the J end by 6 bases, with 7 bases between. The CDR3 is 13 amino acids. CDR3 DNA sequence: TGTGCCAGCTCACCACCGATCGGGGATACGCAGTATTTT. Translated, it gives CASSPPIGDTQYF.

The J gene is TRBJ2-5, the V gene TRBV30; TRBD1 aligns across 9 bases. The CDR3 has 13 amino acids. With 3 bases clipped from V and 5 bases from J, the junction kept 4 bases outside the gene matches. Per germline, CDR1 GTSNPN and CDR2 SVGIG (reference sequence). Written as DNA, the CDR3 is TGTGCCTGGAGCGGACAGGGGAAGGAGACCCAGTACTTC. It is translated as CAWSGQGKETQYF. Looking up the rest from reference TRBV30 and TRBJ2-5 gives the full variable domain: SQTIHQWPATLVQPVGSPLSLECTVEGTSNPNLYWYRQAAGRGLQLLFYSVGIGQISSEVPQNLSASRPQDRQFILSSKKLLLSDSGFYLCAWSGQGKETQYFGPGTRLLVL.